The T cell receptor beta chain described here comes from a study of T cell changes during pregnancy in multiple sclerosis. The method was immunoSEQ multiplex PCR; TCRdb's version includes in-frame clones alone and lacks a portion of them. The top ten hold 2% to 2.5% of the sample, which has around 56,000 clones, 90% seen once. Germline assignment: CDR1 MDHEN and CDR2 SYDVKM. The V end was cut by 3 bases, the J end by 5 bases, with 16 bases between. The length of the CDR3 is 15 residues. The sample was peripheral blood, taken in the first trimester of pregnancy. The V call is TRBV28, the J call TRBJ2-5; D gene ambiguous. This TCR derives from a female donor in good health, enrolled as a control in a pregnancy study. The CDR3 here is CASSFGPALRETQYF. DNA for the CDR3: TGTGCCAGCAGTTTTGGTCCAGCCCTGAGGGAGACCCAGTACTTC.